What follows is one TCR beta chain and its context. The data were taken from a study of T cells in Graves' hyperthyroidism and ophthalmopathy. Authors of the study amplified TCR beta CDR3 regions from RNA transcripts. HTBI primers drove first-round RT-PCR of the TCR CDR3. TCRdb reprocessed the multiplex PCR reads via MiXCR and lists one record per CDR3 protein. The data contain around 800,000 distinct CDR3 sequences, roughly 40% of them singletons. V was shortened by 4 bases and J by 1 base, with 12 bases between the two germline ends. Germline CDR1 reads LGHDT; CDR2 reads YNNKEL (reference sequence). This CDR3 has 15 residues. A lack of ophthalmopathy progression within 18 months defined stable Graves' hyperthyroidism. Orbital computed tomography and thyroid ultrasound, together with serum TRAb and thyroxine and clinical symptoms, were used for diagnoses.

V and J are TRBV3-1 and TRBJ2-3; D gene uncertain. The TCR was taken from a man between 18 and 35 years old with Graves' hyperthyroidism. The sample taken for sequencing was blood. CDR3 residues: CASSPQRRGTDTQYF. The CDR3 DNA reads TGTGCCAGCAGCCCACAGAGACGCGGCACAGATACGCAGTATTTT.